The present entry profiles one T cell receptor (beta chain) with its context. Its target is unknown. The record originates from a study of cytomegalovirus exposure and HLA in healthy donors. Study-level results: The majority of TCR sequences were rare, yet some public TCRs appeared in many donors. Cytomegalovirus-associated status was assigned to some 160 TCR beta chains. According to a later analysis, TCR clusters from the first cohort tended to co-occur in the roughly 110 validation repertoires.

Profiled with immunoSEQ multiplex PCR; TCRdb holds only in-frame clones, not every one. The sample lists more than 110,000 clones; around 85% were seen once. These donors were members of the roughly 120-subject validation cohort, a group separate from the roughly 670-subject first cohort. The receptor comes from a man younger than 30 in good health and CMV-seronegative. Source material: PBMCs.

CDR3 coding DNA: TGTGCCAGCAGTGGACAGGGCAACGGCAATGAGCAGTTCTTC. Its protein product is CASSGQGNGNEQFF. V and J are TRBV2 and TRBJ2-1; TRBD1 matches 7 bases. The CDR3 runs 14 residues. Germline V lookup: CDR1 SNHLY, CDR2 FYNNEI. Germline trimming cut 4 bases from V and 6 bases from J; bases unmatched to any gene: 6.